This TCR beta chain was documented in a study of T cell repertoires in cytomegalovirus infection. Study-wide context: Well-studied HLA-B-restricted CMV epitopes were used in the study alongside recently identified HLA-C-restricted ones. Public signatures in TCR beta pointed to CMV infection and matching HLA type. General study results and limits: Frequencies of public TCR beta families were cumulated, and this identified carriers of CMV plus the relevant HLA. Ex vivo responses were dominated by HLA-C-restricted CMV-specific TCR beta clonotypes.

CDR1 is SGHTA and CDR2 is FQGNSA in the germline V gene. V was shortened by 4 bases and J by 2 bases, with 9 bases between the two germline ends. The length of the CDR3 is 13 residues. This clonotype appeared many times. Its antigen is undetermined. TCRdb used MiXCR to reprocess the reads, holding one entry per CDR3 protein. This sample has about half a million distinct CDR3 sequences, with about 33% found just once. The material was cultured PBMCs, obtained from culture after CMV antigen stimulation. The sequence was obtained from a human donor in good health (CMV status not recorded). Some clones in this sample may be carry-over from other donors' samples. The J gene is TRBJ2-7, the V gene TRBV7-2; a weak D match, TRBD1 (6 bases). The CDR3 sequence: CASSYRDTYEQYF. CDR3 nucleotides: TGTGCCAGCAGCTACCGGGACACCTACGAGCAGTACTTC.